The 32 T cell receptor beta chains reported below all come from one sample, sequenced in a study of T and B cells in COVID-19 patients. Each TRB amplification used roughly 240-550 ng of genomic DNA from blood. TRB rearrangements were amplified by multiplex PCR with BIOMED2 TRB-A/B primers. One entry per CDR3 protein, called by TCRdb with MiXCR from the multiplex PCR reads. The data show around 7,200 distinct CDR3 sequences, over 25% seen once. Sequencing input: blood. These receptors came from a human donor who had recovered from COVID-19.

The chain is built from TRBV10-3 and TRBJ2-2; D is possibly TRBD1 (5 bases). Trimming removed 3 bases from V and 5 bases from J, with 7 bases in between. The CDR3 loop spans 13 amino acids. CDR1 and CDR2 (germline): ENHRY, SYGVKD. CDR3 sequence: CAISDRGTGELFF. Written as DNA, the CDR3 is TGTGCCATCAGTGATAGGGGAACCGGGGAGCTGTTTTTT.

This chain uses TRBV6-1 with TRBJ2-7, with 11 bases identical to TRBD2. Trimming at V came to 5 bases and at J to 5 bases, leaving 11 bases not matched to a gene. This CDR3 is 16 amino acids long. CDR1 is MNHNS and CDR2 is SASEGT in the germline V gene. The CDR3 here is CASSYSGLAGANEQYV. For the CDR3, the DNA is TGTGCCAGCAGTTACAGCGGACTAGCGGGCGCAAACGAGCAGTACGTC.

This rearrangement joins TRBV6-5 to TRBJ1-5; weak D call: TRBD1 (6 bases). The CDR3 runs 14 residues. V lost 6 bases and J 7 bases, leaving 16 bases between the germline ends. From germline, CDR1 is MNHEY and CDR2 SVGAGI. The CDR3, as DNA: TGTGCCAGCAGCCTGGGGGGGGGCGGCCAGCCCCAGCATTTT. Amino acid sequence: CASSLGGGGQPQHF.

The CDR3 DNA reads TGCAGTGCTAGAGATAGCGGGGGACCTTACAATGAGCAGTTCTTC. Translating it yields CSARDSGGPYNEQFF. The V gene is TRBV20-1, the J gene TRBJ2-1, with TRBD2 matching over 9 bases. The CDR3 contains 15 residues. CDR1 is DFQATT and CDR2 is SNEGSKA in the germline V gene (reference sequence). V trimming: 0 bases; J trimming: 4 bases; junction bases outside the gene matches: 4.

V and J are TRBV27 and TRBJ2-4, with TRBD1 matching over 8 bases. This CDR3 has 14 amino acids. With V trimmed by 6 bases and J by 12 bases, 13 bases remained unmatched. Germline-derived CDR1 and CDR2 are MNHEY and SMNVEV (reference sequence). The CDR3 loop is CASSLWAGGTDQYF. In DNA form, the CDR3 reads TGTGCCAGCAGCCTCTGGGCAGGGGGCACGGATCAGTACTTC.

The CDR3 sequence is CASSLARRASTDTQYF. In nucleotides, the CDR3 is TGCGCCAGCAGCTTGGCACGGAGAGCGAGCACAGATACGCAGTATTTT. V gene TRBV5-1 combines with J gene TRBJ2-3; D remains unclear. V lost 0 bases and J lost 0, with 11 bases in between. This CDR3 contains 16 residues. Germline assignment: CDR1 SGHRS and CDR2 YFSETQ.

This clonotype was seen only a few times. The genes are TRBV5-4 and TRBJ2-1, with 10 bases aligning to TRBD2. CDR1 SGHNT and CDR2 YYREEE come from the germline V gene (reference sequence). Trimming took 0 bases from V and 9 from J; bases not matched to a gene: 12. The CDR3 has 17 amino acids. The CDR3 DNA sequence: TGTGCCAGCAGCTTGGGAGCGGGGGGGGCATACTACGGTGAGCAGTTCTTC. This translates into CASSLGAGGAYYGEQFF. Together with reference TRBV5-4 and TRBJ2-1, the CDR3 gives the full variable domain: ETGVTQSPTHLIKTRGQQVTLRCSSQSGHNTVSWYQQALGQGPQFIFQYYREEENGRGNFPPRFSGLQFPNYSSELNVNALELDDSALYLCASSLGAGGAYYGEQFFGPGTRLTVL.

The chain employs TRBV19 and TRBJ1-2, with a weak D call TRBD1 (5 bases). Trimming pared 8 bases from V and 7 bases from J, leaving 26 bases between. CDR3 length equals 16 residues. The germline gives CDR1 LNHDA, CDR2 SQIVND (reference sequence). In nucleotides, the CDR3 is TGTGCCAGTTCCCTACACCTTGAATCGGCAGGGAGTGGCTACACCTTC. Encoded protein: CASSLHLESAGSGYTF.

This clonotype was observed a handful of times. V and J are TRBV27 and TRBJ1-6; D not certain. Trimming stripped 2 bases from V and 9 bases from J, with 5 bases between. This CDR3 is built from 12 residues. From germline, CDR1 is MNHEY and CDR2 SMNVEV (reference sequence). CDR3 in DNA: TGTGCCAGCAGTTTAATTGGTTCACCCCTCCACTTT. It specifies CASSLIGSPLHF.

J is TRBJ1-4 and V is TRBV15; D remains ambiguous. V dropped 0 bases and J dropped 1 base, with 9 bases sitting between them. Germline lookup yields CDR1 LNHNV and CDR2 YYDKDF (reference sequence). The length of the CDR3 is 16 residues. The CDR3 protein is CATSRDSVITNEKLFF. The CDR3, as DNA: TGTGCCACCAGCAGAGATAGCGTGATAACTAATGAAAAACTGTTTTTT.

The V call is TRBV10-3, the J call TRBJ2-7; D is possibly TRBD1 (5 bases). In germline, CDR1 is ENHRY, CDR2 SYGVKD. CDR3 size: 13 residues. Trimming took 8 bases from V and 2 from J, leaving 13 bases between them. CDR3: CAISEGVTYEQYV. The CDR3 nucleotides are TGTGCCATCTCCGAAGGGGTCACCTACGAGCAGTACGTC.

This clonotype was recorded a few times. The rearrangement joins TRBV6-2 or TRBV6-3 to TRBJ2-3; 11 bases are shared with TRBD1. CDR1 and CDR2 from the germline V gene are MNHEY and SVGEGT. Trimming cost V 4 bases and J 4 bases; bases outside gene matches: 4. The CDR3 consists of 15 residues. CDR3 sequence (DNA): TGTGCCAGCAGTTTCCGGGGACAGGGGGCAGATACGCAGTATTTT. Translating it yields CASSFRGQGADTQYF.

Turning to this clonotype: A junction end diverges from the germline sequence, so it may reflect a read error. The chain has TRBV6-5 and TRBJ1-4, with 8 nucleotides matching TRBD1. Germline lookup yields CDR1 MNHEY and CDR2 SVGAGI. This CDR3 contains 14 residues. The DNA of the CDR3 is TGTGCCAGCAGCCCTAACAGGGGGGGTCAATCTGGGATTTTT. Amino acid sequence: CASSPNRGGQSGIF.

The CDR3 region has the DNA TGTGCCAGCAGTAACCTGGACAGGGGTACCTACTCTGGGGCCAACGTCCTGACTTTC. This codes for CASSNLDRGTYSGANVLTF. This chain joins TRBV6-1 and TRBJ2-6; 9 bases match TRBD1. The germline CDR1 and CDR2 sequences are MNHNS and SASEGT. The CDR3 is 19 amino acids. Trimming cost V 5 bases and J 0 bases; bases outside gene matches: 11.

By share, this clonotype ranks as medium-sized. This chain links TRBV29-1 with TRBJ1-2; tentatively, D is TRBD1 (5 bases). The V and J ends lost 6 bases and 2 bases respectively, with 13 bases between them. This CDR3 comprises 13 residues. Germline V gene sequence: CDR1 SQVTM, CDR2 ANQGSEA. CDR3 amino acids: CSVSGGSNYGYTF. The DNA for the CDR3 is TGCAGCGTATCCGGGGGATCAAACTATGGCTACACCTTC.

J is TRBJ2-7 and V is TRBV18, with a tentative D call TRBD2 (6 bases). The V end lost 2 bases, the J end lost 4 bases, and 9 bases lay between the germline ends. The CDR3 extends over 13 amino acids. Germline loops: CDR1 KGHSH, CDR2 LQKENI. The CDR3 DNA reads TGTGCCAGCTCACCAGCGGGGAAATACGAGCAGTACTTC. Encoded protein: CASSPAGKYEQYF.

This rearrangement joins TRBV5-6 to TRBJ2-5; D gene uncertain. V lost 2 bases, J lost 3 bases, and 2 bases lay in between. This CDR3 contains 11 residues. CDR1 SGHDT and CDR2 YYEEEE come from the germline V gene. The CDR3 DNA sequence: TGTGCCAGCAGCTTCGAAGAGACCCAGTACTTC. Translating gives CASSFEETQYF. The full variable domain, its missing parts supplied by reference TRBV5-6 and TRBJ2-5, is DAGVTQSPTHLIKTRGQQVTLRCSPKSGHDTVSWYQQALGQGPQFIFQYYEEEERQRGNFPDRFSGHQFPNYSSELNVNALLLGDSALYLCASSFEETQYFGPGTRLLVL.

This clonotype came up a few times. The chain links TRBV7-9 to TRBJ1-5; a possible D gene is TRBD1 (6 bases). Germline loops: CDR1 SEHNR, CDR2 FQNEAQ (reference sequence). The CDR3 has 17 amino acids. Deletions cut 4 bases from V and 7 bases from J, with 23 bases between. The CDR3 loop is CASSSSVDRDTEQPQHF. The CDR3 DNA is TGTGCCAGCAGCTCATCGGTCGACCGGGACACTGAACAGCCCCAGCATTTT. Based on the CDR3 plus reference TRBV7-9 and TRBJ1-5, the full variable domain is DTGVSQNPRHKITKRGQNVTFRCDPISEHNRLYWYRQTLGQGPEFLTYFQNEAQLEKSRLLSDRFSAERPKGSFSTLEIQRTEQGDSAMYLCASSSSVDRDTEQPQHFGDGTRLSIL.

This clonotype was seen a handful of times. The chain uses TRBV6-5 and TRBJ2-5; TRBD2 is a possible D gene (6 bases). The V gene's germline CDR1 is MNHEY and CDR2 SVGAGI. Trimming shortened V by 6 bases and J by 1 base, and 18 bases separated the two germline ends. The CDR3 contains 16 residues. CDR3 region: CASSNMTRRSQETQYF. CDR3 DNA sequence: TGTGCCAGCAGCAATATGACTAGGCGGTCCCAAGAGACCCAGTACTTC.

V is TRBV5-1 and J is TRBJ1-5; weak D call: TRBD1 (6 bases). The germline V and J ends were trimmed by 0 bases and 7 bases, with 14 bases remaining between them. Germline values: CDR1 SGHRS, CDR2 YFSETQ. This CDR3 region has 15 residues. The CDR3, as DNA: TGCGCCAGCAGCTTGGAGGGGGTCGTGCACCAGCCCCAGCATTTT. This gives the protein CASSLEGVVHQPQHF.

This clonotype is deemed medium-sized. The chain has TRBV27 and TRBJ2-3; D perhaps matches TRBD1 (5 bases). The V end lost 3 bases, the J end lost 2 bases, and 18 bases lay between the germline ends. The germline gives CDR1 MNHEY, CDR2 SMNVEV (reference sequence). The length of the CDR3 is 17 residues. The CDR3 DNA is TGTGCCAGCAGTTTTTTCCCCAGGGATACCACCACAGATACGCAGTATTTT. Amino acid sequence: CASSFFPRDTTTDTQYF.

This clonotype occurred a few times. The chain employs TRBV6-1 and TRBJ2-7; no clear D. V gave up 5 bases and J gave up 3 bases, with 14 bases separating them. This CDR3 is built from 14 residues. Per germline, CDR1 MNHNS and CDR2 SASEGT. CDR3 in DNA: TGTGCCAGCAGTAGGGTCGACCCCTACTACGAGCAGTACGTC. It specifies CASSRVDPYYEQYV.

This clonotype was counted only a few times. The rearrangement joins TRBV5-5 to TRBJ2-5; the match to TRBD1 covers 7 bases. The CDR3 covers 14 residues. V was clipped by 4 bases and J by 3 bases; unmatched bases: 6. The V gene's germline CDR1 is SGHKS and CDR2 YYEKEE (reference sequence). Written as DNA, the CDR3 is TGTGCCAGCAGCCGTCGGGACAGTGAAGAGACCCAGTACTTC. Translated, it gives CASSRRDSEETQYF.

The chain couples TRBV20-1 to TRBJ1-6; TRBD1 matches 10 bases. From germline, CDR1 is DFQATT and CDR2 SNEGSKA (reference sequence). V lost 0 bases, J lost 9 bases, and 2 bases stayed unmatched. The CDR3 extends over 14 amino acids. The CDR3 reads CSAREDRGSSPLHF. CDR3 bases: TGCAGTGCTAGAGAGGACAGGGGGAGTTCACCCCTCCACTTT.

The rearrangement links TRBV10-3 to TRBJ2-1; the D gene could be TRBD1 or TRBD2 (5 bases each). Trimming pared 7 bases from V and 6 bases from J, leaving 31 bases between. The CDR3 totals 19 residues. Germline assignment: CDR1 ENHRY and CDR2 SYGVKD. The CDR3 spells CAINGQGRYGSGRANEQFF. The CDR3 bases are TGTGCCATCAATGGGCAGGGACGCTATGGGAGCGGACGTGCCAATGAGCAGTTCTTC.

The V gene is TRBV5-1, the J gene TRBJ1-2; TRBD1 matches at 11 bases. This CDR3 region has 15 residues. From germline, CDR1 is SGHRS and CDR2 YFSETQ. Trimming removed 0 bases from V and 5 bases from J; junction bases left unmatched: 3. CDR3 DNA: TGCGCCAGCAGCTTGGCCGGGACAGGGGGATATGGCTACACCTTC. This translates into CASSLAGTGGYGYTF.

Within the sample, this clonotype is medium-sized (0.01 to 0.1%). The CDR3 loop reads CASSSGQGVVESYGYTF. CDR3 bases: TGTGCCAGCAGCTCGGGACAGGGGGTAGTGGAAAGCTATGGCTACACCTTC. This rearrangement joins TRBV5-4 to TRBJ1-2, with 11 bases matching TRBD1. Germline V lookup: CDR1 SGHNT, CDR2 YYREEE (reference sequence). Trimming removed 3 bases from V and 4 bases from J; junction bases left unmatched: 11. The CDR3 consists of 17 residues.

This clonotype occurred a few times. V gene TRBV18 combines with J gene TRBJ2-7, with 11 bases that match TRBD1. This CDR3 spans 15 amino acids. Germline V lookup: CDR1 KGHSH, CDR2 LQKENI. The V segment lost 2 bases and the J segment 5 bases; nucleotides outside the gene matches: 5. CDR3 region: CASSPSRTGGHEQYF. The CDR3 nucleotides are TGTGCCAGCTCACCATCTAGGACAGGGGGCCACGAGCAGTACTTC.

This clonotype is termed medium-sized. The chain employs TRBV29-1 and TRBJ1-1, with a possible D match to TRBD1 (5 bases). Trimming took off 4 bases at V and 0 bases at J, with 6 bases between the two ends. The CDR3 totals 12 residues. From germline, CDR1 is SQVTM and CDR2 ANQGSEA. The CDR3 is CSVAGLNTEAFF. The DNA for the CDR3 is TGCAGCGTTGCAGGGCTGAACACTGAAGCTTTCTTT.

By its share, this clonotype is medium-sized. The chain joins TRBV29-1 to TRBJ1-2; 7 bases are a match to TRBD1. The CDR3 has 12 residues. The V segment lost 8 bases and the J segment 6 bases; nucleotides outside the gene matches: 9. Germline assignment: CDR1 SQVTM and CDR2 ANQGSEA. This chain's CDR3 is CSTPDRQNGYTF. The CDR3 bases are TGCAGCACCCCGGACAGGCAAAATGGCTACACCTTC.

The CDR3 sequence: CATRDSAAKNIQYF. As DNA, the CDR3 is TGTGCCACCCGGGACTCCGCAGCCAAAAACATTCAGTACTTC. The V gene is TRBV10-3, the J gene TRBJ2-4; D perhaps matches TRBD2 (6 bases). CDR1 is ENHRY and CDR2 is SYGVKD in the germline V gene. V was pared by 10 bases and J by 0 bases, with 13 bases between. The CDR3 is made up of 14 amino acids.

The chain couples TRBV24-1 to TRBJ2-7; 7 positions match TRBD1. Trimming cost V 3 bases and J 4 bases; bases outside gene matches: 17. The CDR3 totals 18 residues. Germline values: CDR1 KGHDR, CDR2 SFDVKD. The CDR3 region is CATSDLSPRQGDSYEQYF. CDR3 nucleotides: TGTGCCACCAGTGATCTCTCCCCCCGACAGGGTGATTCTTACGAGCAGTACTTC.